These T cell receptor beta chains were read from a single sample in a study of PD-1 blockade in classical Hodgkin lymphoma. Clones were sequenced by immunoSEQ multiplex PCR, and TCRdb holds only the in-frame ones, with some missing. Of around 26,000 clones in the sample, 65% to 80% were seen once. The material was peripheral blood mononuclear cells (PBMCs), obtained before the second cycle of nivolumab. These receptor sequences come from a human donor with classical Hodgkin lymphoma. The CDR3 runs from the conserved cysteine through the conserved F or W. The order of the fields is V gene, D gene, CDR3 length, clone size, J gene, CDR3 DNA, CDR3 protein. D genes are given only for firm matches. Clone sizes are given selectively: once, few, many, or a class where the clone is expanded.

v_gene: TRBV13
d_gene: TRBD2
len: 16
abundance: .
j_gene: TRBJ2-5
CDR3nt: TGTGCCAGCAGCGGGGGGGGACTAGCGGACCAAGAGACCCAGTACTTC
CDR3aa: CASSGGGLADQETQYF

v_gene: TRBV6-6
d_gene: .
len: 12
abundance: .
j_gene: TRBJ1-4
CDR3nt: TGTGCCAGCAGTTACTCAGACGAAAAACTGTTTTTT
CDR3aa: CASSYSDEKLFF

v_gene: TRBV28
d_gene: .
len: 13
abundance: few
j_gene: TRBJ1-5
CDR3nt: TGTGCCAGCAGTTTAGGGCAAATCCAGCCCCAGCATTTT
CDR3aa: CASSLGQIQPQHF

v_gene: TRBV7-8
d_gene: TRBD1
len: 15
abundance: .
j_gene: TRBJ1-1
CDR3nt: TGTGCCAGCAGCACACGGGAGGGGGCTTACACTGAAGCTTTCTTT
CDR3aa: CASSTREGAYTEAFF

v_gene: TRBV9
d_gene: .
len: 14
abundance: once
j_gene: TRBJ1-5
CDR3nt: TGTGCCAGCAGCCCATCCAGCAGCAATCAGCCCCAGCATTTT
CDR3aa: CASSPSSSNQPQHF

v_gene: TRBV19
d_gene: .
len: 14
abundance: few
j_gene: TRBJ1-2
CDR3nt: TGTGCCAGTAGTATCCCGGGTTGGAGCTATGGCTACACCTTC
CDR3aa: CASSIPGWSYGYTF

v_gene: TRBV11-2
d_gene: .
len: 14
abundance: .
j_gene: TRBJ2-7
CDR3nt: TGTGCCAGCAGCGGTGACAGGCACCCCTACGAGCAGTACTTC
CDR3aa: CASSGDRHPYEQYF

v_gene: TRBV6-1
d_gene: .
len: 11
abundance: .
j_gene: TRBJ1-2
CDR3nt: TGTGCCAGCAGTGAATGGGATGGCTACACCTTC
CDR3aa: CASSEWDGYTF

v_gene: TRBV6-1
d_gene: TRBD1
len: 12
abundance: .
j_gene: TRBJ2-3
CDR3nt: TGTGCCAGCAGTGAATACAGGGGCACGCAGTATTTT
CDR3aa: CASSEYRGTQYF

v_gene: TRBV15
d_gene: .
len: 12
abundance: medium-sized
j_gene: TRBJ1-1
CDR3nt: TGTGCCACCAGCAGAGGGTTCACTGAAGCTTTCTTT
CDR3aa: CATSRGFTEAFF

v_gene: TRBV6-5
d_gene: TRBD2
len: 12
abundance: .
j_gene: TRBJ2-1
CDR3nt: TGTGCCACTGAAGGACTAGACGATGAGCAGTTCTTC
CDR3aa: CATEGLDDEQFF

v_gene: TRBV6-5
d_gene: .
len: 15
abundance: once
j_gene: TRBJ2-3
CDR3nt: TGTGCCAGCAGCAAGCGGCCCGAATACACAGATACGCAGTATTTT
CDR3aa: CASSKRPEYTDTQYF

v_gene: TRBV5-1
d_gene: .
len: 14
abundance: few
j_gene: TRBJ2-2
CDR3nt: TGCGCCAGCAGGGTAGTGCTGAACACCGGGGAGCTGTTTTTT
CDR3aa: CASRVVLNTGELFF

v_gene: TRBV11-2
d_gene: TRBD1
len: 16
abundance: .
j_gene: TRBJ1-2
CDR3nt: TGTGCCAGCAGCTCTGGGACAGGAGTTTTCTATGGGGGCTACACCTTC
CDR3aa: CASSSGTGVFYGGYTF

v_gene: TRBV5-6
d_gene: .
len: 16
abundance: .
j_gene: TRBJ2-1
CDR3nt: TGTGCCAGCAGCTTGGCGGGGGCCCCTACGATTAATGAGCAGTTCTTC
CDR3aa: CASSLAGAPTINEQFF

v_gene: TRBV15
d_gene: TRBD1
len: 14
abundance: .
j_gene: TRBJ2-1
CDR3nt: TGTGCCACCAGCAGAGCTAATACAGGGGTTGAGCAGTTCTTC
CDR3aa: CATSRANTGVEQFF

v_gene: TRBV7-7
d_gene: .
len: 12
abundance: .
j_gene: TRBJ2-5
CDR3nt: TGTGCTAGCAGCTTTGTCGAGGAGACCCAGTACTTC
CDR3aa: CASSFVEETQYF

v_gene: TRBV15
d_gene: .
len: 12
abundance: .
j_gene: TRBJ2-7
CDR3nt: TGTGCCACCAGCAGAGATTATAGGGCCGTGTACTTC
CDR3aa: CATSRDYRAVYF

v_gene: TRBV28
d_gene: .
len: 14
abundance: .
j_gene: TRBJ1-2
CDR3nt: TGTGCCAGCAGTTCCTCCCGGGGGGGGTATGGCTACACCTTC
CDR3aa: CASSSSRGGYGYTF

v_gene: TRBV13
d_gene: .
len: 12
abundance: .
j_gene: TRBJ2-5
CDR3nt: TGTGCCAGCAGTTTTGGCGCGGAGACCCAGTACTTC
CDR3aa: CASSFGAETQYF

v_gene: TRBV2
d_gene: .
len: 15
abundance: .
j_gene: TRBJ2-3
CDR3nt: TGTGCCAGCAGTGCGGGCACTCATAGCACAGATACGCAGTATTTT
CDR3aa: CASSAGTHSTDTQYF

v_gene: TRBV7-7
d_gene: TRBD2
len: 12
abundance: .
j_gene: TRBJ2-5
CDR3nt: TGTGCTAGCAGCCGGGAGGGAGAGACCCAGTACTTC
CDR3aa: CASSREGETQYF

v_gene: TRBV5-1
d_gene: TRBD2
len: 16
abundance: .
j_gene: TRBJ2-1
CDR3nt: TGCGCCAGCAGGCCGACTAGCGGGTCCTCCTACAATGAGCAGTTCTTC
CDR3aa: CASRPTSGSSYNEQFF

v_gene: TRBV9
d_gene: .
len: 14
abundance: few
j_gene: TRBJ2-3
CDR3nt: TGTGCCAGCAGCGTAGAGATGGCCACAGATACGCAGTATTTT
CDR3aa: CASSVEMATDTQYF

v_gene: TRBV2
d_gene: .
len: 12
abundance: .
j_gene: TRBJ1-1
CDR3nt: TGTGCCAGCATCGGCGAGAACACTGAAGCTTTCTTT
CDR3aa: CASIGENTEAFF

v_gene: TRBV5-5
d_gene: .
len: 12
abundance: .
j_gene: TRBJ2-7
CDR3nt: TGTGCCAGCAGCTTAGGGGGATACGAGCAGTACTTC
CDR3aa: CASSLGGYEQYF

v_gene: TRBV19
d_gene: TRBD1
len: 16
abundance: .
j_gene: TRBJ1-5
CDR3nt: TGTGCCAGTAGTCTCACAGGGGGTGAAAGCAATCAGCCCCAGCATTTT
CDR3aa: CASSLTGGESNQPQHF

v_gene: TRBV29-1
d_gene: .
len: 15
abundance: .
j_gene: TRBJ2-1
CDR3nt: TGCAGCGTTGAAGGGGACGATCCCCCCCACAATGAGCAGTTCTTC
CDR3aa: CSVEGDDPPHNEQFF

v_gene: TRBV27
d_gene: .
len: 14
abundance: .
j_gene: TRBJ1-1
CDR3nt: TGTGCCAGCAGCCGTTACAGGGTTGTCACTGAAGCTTTCTTT
CDR3aa: CASSRYRVVTEAFF

v_gene: TRBV11-2
d_gene: .
len: 15
abundance: .
j_gene: TRBJ2-6
CDR3nt: TGTGCCAGCAGCTTTTTCAGGTCTGGGGCCAACGTCCTGACTTTC
CDR3aa: CASSFFRSGANVLTF

v_gene: TRBV5-4
d_gene: .
len: 14
abundance: .
j_gene: TRBJ2-1
CDR3nt: TGTGCCACCAGACCAGCGGGTACTGACAATGAGCAGTTCTTC
CDR3aa: CATRPAGTDNEQFF

v_gene: TRBV19
d_gene: .
len: 16
abundance: .
j_gene: TRBJ1-2
CDR3nt: TGTGCCAGTAGTATATTTGGTGAGGGCCTTAACTATGGCTACACCTTC
CDR3aa: CASSIFGEGLNYGYTF

v_gene: TRBV11-2
d_gene: TRBD2
len: 18
abundance: .
j_gene: TRBJ2-2
CDR3nt: TGTGCCAGCAGCTTATGGACTAGCGGGAGGGCCATAACCGGGGAGCTGTTTTTT
CDR3aa: CASSLWTSGRAITGELFF

v_gene: TRBV19
d_gene: .
len: 15
abundance: .
j_gene: TRBJ1-5
CDR3nt: TGTGCCAGTAGTAGGCCATCGGTTAGCAATCAGCCCCAGCATTTT
CDR3aa: CASSRPSVSNQPQHF

v_gene: TRBV9
d_gene: TRBD2
len: 15
abundance: few
j_gene: TRBJ2-1
CDR3nt: TGTGCCAGCAGCGTAGAAAGCGGGGTGATGGATGAGCAGTTCTTC
CDR3aa: CASSVESGVMDEQFF

v_gene: TRBV5-1
d_gene: TRBD2
len: 17
abundance: .
j_gene: TRBJ2-2
CDR3nt: TGCGCCAGCAGCTCCGGGACTAGCGGGTGGAACACCGGGGAGCTGTTTTTT
CDR3aa: CASSSGTSGWNTGELFF

v_gene: TRBV6-5
d_gene: TRBD1
len: 16
abundance: .
j_gene: TRBJ2-7
CDR3nt: TGTGCCAGCAGTTACTCGACAGGGTTTATTTCCTACGAGCAGTACTTC
CDR3aa: CASSYSTGFISYEQYF

v_gene: TRBV30
d_gene: TRBD2
len: 15
abundance: .
j_gene: TRBJ2-1
CDR3nt: TGTGCCTGGAGCCGTCTTGGGGAGGGAGACAATGAGCAGTTCTTC
CDR3aa: CAWSRLGEGDNEQFF

v_gene: TRBV5-4
d_gene: TRBD2
len: 17
abundance: .
j_gene: TRBJ2-1
CDR3nt: TGTGCCAGCAGCCCCCGCCCCCCTAGCGGGAGTTTAAATGAGCAGTTCTTC
CDR3aa: CASSPRPPSGSLNEQFF

v_gene: TRBV19
d_gene: TRBD1
len: 15
abundance: .
j_gene: TRBJ2-1
CDR3nt: TGTGCCAGTACCCTGGGACAGGGCACCTACAATGAGCAGTTCTTC
CDR3aa: CASTLGQGTYNEQFF

v_gene: TRBV5-1
d_gene: .
len: 16
abundance: .
j_gene: TRBJ1-2
CDR3nt: TGCGCCAGCAGCTCCAGTCCCGGGACATTCATCCAAGGCTACACCTTC
CDR3aa: CASSSSPGTFIQGYTF

v_gene: TRBV25-1
d_gene: TRBD2
len: 14
abundance: .
j_gene: TRBJ2-1
CDR3nt: TGTGCCAGCAGTCTAGCGGGGTACTACAATGAGCAGTTCTTC
CDR3aa: CASSLAGYYNEQFF

v_gene: TRBV27
d_gene: .
len: 19
abundance: .
j_gene: TRBJ2-3
CDR3nt: TGTGCCAGCAGCCCCGTACAAGGGCACCGCACAGAGGAGCTGGATACGCAGTATTTT
CDR3aa: CASSPVQGHRTEELDTQYF

v_gene: TRBV9
d_gene: TRBD1
len: 14
abundance: .
j_gene: TRBJ1-5
CDR3nt: TGTGCCAGCAGCGCAGGGGGCCATAATCAGCCCCAGCATTTT
CDR3aa: CASSAGGHNQPQHF

v_gene: TRBV29-1
d_gene: TRBD1
len: 14
abundance: .
j_gene: TRBJ1-4
CDR3nt: TGCAGCGTAGACGGGGACAGTAGAAATGAAAAACTGTTTTTT
CDR3aa: CSVDGDSRNEKLFF

v_gene: TRBV28
d_gene: .
len: 12
abundance: .
j_gene: TRBJ2-1
CDR3nt: TGTGCCAGCGGCCGACAGGTTTTCGAGCAGTTCTTC
CDR3aa: CASGRQVFEQFF